The 22 T cell receptor beta chains listed next were all sequenced from one sample in a study of blood T cell repertoires in COVID-19. Libraries were prepared by immunoSEQ multiplex PCR; TCRdb keeps only in-frame clonotypes and omits some of them. This sample has some 250,000 clones, with roughly 80% found just once. Source material: peripheral blood. The source is a man between 45 and 60 years old with active or convalescent COVID-19.

This clone has just one count. J is TRBJ1-2 and V is TRBV29-1, with 9 bases lining up with TRBD1. V dropped 7 bases and J dropped 2; count of bases not matched to a gene: 8. The CDR3 runs to 14 residues. Germline loops: CDR1 SQVTM, CDR2 ANQGSEA. CDR3 coding DNA: TGCAGCGGCCTCGGGACAGGGCAAAACTATGGCTACACCTTC. This sequence encodes CSGLGTGQNYGYTF.

The rearrangement joins TRBV29-1 to TRBJ2-1; D is unresolved. V was trimmed by 3 bases and J by 9 bases, leaving 18 bases between them. Germline CDR1 and CDR2: SQVTM and ANQGSEA. CDR3 length: 14 residues. Here the CDR3 reads CSVDVSFSGSEQFF. The CDR3 coding sequence is TGCAGCGTTGATGTTTCGTTTTCGGGTAGTGAGCAGTTCTTC.

V usage is TRBV5-4 and J usage is TRBJ2-5; 8 bases align to TRBD1. This CDR3 has 15 residues. J lost 4 bases, V lost 6 bases, and 11 bases had no gene match. Germline CDR1 SGHNT, CDR2 YYREEE (reference sequence). CDR3 amino acids: CASMPLGRGRETQYF. The CDR3 coding sequence is TGTGCCAGCATGCCCTTGGGCAGGGGGCGAGAGACCCAGTACTTC.

The chain carries TRBV7-9 and TRBJ2-3, with TRBD2 matching over 13 bases. CDR1 is SEHNR and CDR2 is FQNEAQ in the germline V gene (reference sequence). This CDR3 has 16 amino acids. Trimming cost V 5 bases and J 3 bases; bases outside gene matches: 5. The CDR3 region is CASSKRTSGGTDTQYF. The CDR3, as DNA: TGTGCCAGCAGCAAAAGGACTAGCGGGGGAACAGATACGCAGTATTTT.

V is TRBV5-1 and J is TRBJ1-2; maybe TRBD1 (5 bases). Germline-derived CDR1 and CDR2 are SGHRS and YFSETQ. The CDR3 has 13 amino acids. V was clipped by 4 bases and J by 6 bases, with 13 bases between them. CDR3 sequence reads: CASSPGGRHGYTF. The CDR3 region has the DNA TGCGCCAGCAGCCCCGGGGGAAGGCATGGCTACACCTTC.

This clone is a singleton in its sample. V gene TRBV6-5 combines with J gene TRBJ2-7; TRBD1 might be the D (7 bases). This CDR3 comprises 15 residues. Germline CDR1 and CDR2: MNHEY and SVGAGI. The V end lost 4 bases, the J end lost 1 base, and 14 bases lay between the germline ends. This CDR3 reads CASSSQGGFSYEQYF. The CDR3 bases are TGTGCCAGCAGTTCCCAGGGGGGCTTTTCCTACGAGCAGTACTTC.

Note on this clone: The same CDR3 also results from other DNA sequences found in this sample. This rearrangement joins TRBV19 to TRBJ1-4, with a weak D call TRBD1 (5 bases). The CDR3 loop spans 15 amino acids. Trimming removed 4 bases at V and 4 bases at J, with 13 bases between. CDR1 and CDR2 (germline): LNHDA, SQIVND (reference sequence). The CDR3 sequence: CASSSPRGNNEKLFF. CDR3 bases: TGTGCCAGTAGTAGCCCCCGGGGGAATAATGAAAAACTGTTTTTT.

This sequence joins TRBV7-2 and TRBJ2-7; TRBD1 matches 8 bases. CDR3 length: 14 amino acids. J gave up 2 bases and V 5 bases, and 5 bases lay outside the gene matches. The germline V gene has CDR1 SGHTA and CDR2 FQGNSA. CDR3 DNA: TGTGCCAGCAGCCCCGGACAGGGTGCCTACGAGCAGTACTTC. Amino acid sequence: CASSPGQGAYEQYF.

The rearrangement joins TRBV19 to TRBJ1-3; 7 nucleotides line up with TRBD1. The CDR3 spans 14 residues. V was clipped by 3 bases and J by 4 bases; unmatched bases: 3. Germline V gives CDR1 LNHDA, CDR2 SQIVND (reference sequence). CDR3 sequence reads: CASSIGDRGNTIYF. The CDR3 DNA reads TGTGCCAGTAGTATCGGGGACAGAGGAAACACCATATATTTT.

This clone showed up just once. The chain is built from TRBV4-1 and TRBJ1-2, with D perhaps matching TRBD1 (5 bases). The length of the CDR3 is 18 residues. Germline CDR1 MGHRA, CDR2 YSYEKL. The germline V and J ends were trimmed by 2 bases and 0 bases, with 19 bases remaining between them. The CDR3 DNA is TGCGCCAGCAGCCAAAGGGCGGGACCGACGTCAGCTAACTATGGCTACACCTTC. Amino acid sequence: CASSQRAGPTSANYGYTF.

The chain is built from TRBV6-5 and TRBJ1-6, with TRBD1 matching over 10 bases. The V gene's germline CDR1 is MNHEY and CDR2 SVGAGI. The CDR3 sequence is 13 residues long. The V segment lost 5 bases and the J segment 17 bases; nucleotides outside the gene matches: 9. CDR3 DNA: TGTGCCAGCAGTCCGGGGACAGGGGCCCTTTTCCACTTT. It yields the protein CASSPGTGALFHF.

For the CDR3, the DNA is TGCGCCAGCAGGACAGGGCTTGCCCTTACTGAAGCTTTCTTT. Translating it yields CASRTGLALTEAFF. V usage is TRBV5-1 and J usage is TRBJ1-1; TRBD1 matches 7 bases. V lost 5 bases, J lost 5 bases, and 9 bases stayed unmatched. Germline V lookup: CDR1 SGHRS, CDR2 YFSETQ. This CDR3 spans 14 amino acids. The full variable domain, in which reference TRBV5-1 and TRBJ1-1 provide the parts outside the CDR3, is KAGVTQTPRYLIKTRGQQVTLSCSPISGHRSVSWYQQTPGQGLQFLFEYFSETQRNKGNFPGRFSGRQFSNSRSEMNVSTLELGDSALYLCASRTGLALTEAFFGQGTRLTVV.

The chain combines TRBV6-5 with TRBJ2-1, with TRBD1 matching 8 bases. The CDR3 runs 16 residues. Germline assignment: CDR1 MNHEY and CDR2 SVGAGI. The junction had 6 bases not matched to a gene; V was cut back by 4 bases and J by 1 base. CDR3 amino acids: CASSLKTGGSYNEQFF. CDR3 in DNA: TGTGCCAGCAGTTTAAAAACAGGGGGATCCTACAATGAGCAGTTCTTC.

The chain employs TRBV30 and TRBJ1-5, with D tentatively TRBD1 (5 bases). Germline CDR1 is GTSNPN and CDR2 is SVGIG (reference sequence). V lost 3 bases and J 2 bases, leaving 11 bases between the germline ends. CDR3 length: 14 amino acids. In nucleotides, the CDR3 is TGTGCCTGGAGGGCCCAGGGTGGCAATCAGCCCCAGCATTTT. Translated: CAWRAQGGNQPQHF.

V is TRBV29-1 and J is TRBJ2-3; TRBD2 aligns across 10 bases. Looked up from germline, CDR1 is SQVTM and CDR2 is ANQGSEA. CDR3 length: 14 amino acids. The V gene end was trimmed by 6 bases and the J gene end by 0 bases; junction bases not matched to a gene: 3. Written as DNA, the CDR3 is TGCAGCGTCGGACTAGCGGCTAGCACAGATACGCAGTATTTT. This encodes CSVGLAASTDTQYF.

The chain employs TRBV9 and TRBJ2-1; 14 positions agree with TRBD2. Trimming removed 0 bases from V and 10 bases from J; junction bases left unmatched: 0. The length of the CDR3 is 14 residues. Germline loops: CDR1 SGDLS, CDR2 YYNGEE. The CDR3 sequence is CASSVGTSGGEQFF. CDR3 bases: TGTGCCAGCAGCGTAGGGACTAGCGGGGGGGAGCAGTTCTTC.

This chain uses TRBV6-1 with TRBJ1-5; perhaps TRBD1 as D (5 bases). Between the trimmed V and J ends, which lost 0 bases and 6 bases, there was a span of 12 bases. The CDR3 covers 15 residues. Germline CDR1 is MNHNS and CDR2 is SASEGT. CDR3 loop: CASSEATGGLQPQHF. Written as DNA, the CDR3 is TGTGCCAGCAGTGAAGCGACCGGGGGACTTCAGCCCCAGCATTTT.

This clone showed up just a few times. The genes are TRBV5-6 and TRBJ1-6, with TRBD1 matching 12 bases. The germline V gene has CDR1 SGHDT and CDR2 YYEEEE. The V segment lost 5 bases and the J segment 6 bases; nucleotides outside the gene matches: 6. This CDR3 contains 16 residues. For the CDR3, the DNA is TGTGCCAGCAGTTTCGGGACAGGGGGCAGTAATTCACCCCTCCACTTT. Amino acids: CASSFGTGGSNSPLHF.

This chain joins TRBV30 and TRBJ1-6; D may be TRBD1 (6 bases). Germline V CDR1 and CDR2: GTSNPN, SVGIG (reference sequence). The germline V and J ends were trimmed by 8 bases and 0 bases, with 11 bases remaining between them. The CDR3 totals 14 residues. The DNA of the CDR3 is TGTGCCATCCAGGGGAGCTCCTATAATTCACCCCTCCACTTT. Protein product: CAIQGSSYNSPLHF.

The DNA for the CDR3 is TGTGCCAGCAGCCAATCACTAACTAATGAAAAACTGTTTTTT. Translating gives CASSQSLTNEKLFF. The chain employs TRBV3-1 (or the pseudogene TRBV3-2) and TRBJ1-4; D not resolved. The germline CDR1 and CDR2 sequences are LGHDT and YNNKEL (reference sequence). The CDR3 consists of 14 residues. Trimming cost V 2 bases and J 1 base, with 5 bases left between them.

The chain employs TRBV28 and TRBJ1-2, with D tentatively TRBD1 (5 bases). The germline gives CDR1 MDHEN, CDR2 SYDVKM. The V gene lost 8 bases and the J gene lost 1 base, with 29 bases spanning the gap. The CDR3 sequence is 19 residues long. The CDR3 spells CASRIRGFDTNIHNYGYTF. The CDR3 DNA reads as TGTGCCAGCCGAATCCGGGGGTTCGACACGAACATACATAACTATGGCTACACCTTC.

This clone was detected only once. The chain is built from TRBV28 and TRBJ1-4; TRBD1 agrees at 8 bases. There are 15 residues in the CDR3. CDR1 MDHEN and CDR2 SYDVKM come from the germline V gene. V dropped 5 bases and J dropped 7; count of bases not matched to a gene: 9. The CDR3 DNA follows: TGTGCCAGCAGTGACAGGGGCCCGGCGGCTGAAAAACTGTTTTTT. Protein sequence: CASSDRGPAAEKLFF.